This entry lists 3 T cell receptor beta chains sequenced from one sample in a study of a mutant IDH1 vaccine in newly diagnosed glioma (dated by TCRdb to the early 2020s). The library was made by the immunoSEQ multiplex PCR assay. Entries here come from immuneACCESS through TCRdb and include only in-frame sequences with V and J called. Some clones fail to appear in such tables; in the studies checked, an unresolved V gene covers under half of the shortfall, and the cause of the remainder is unknown. The sample yields about 27,000 clones; around 85% were counted once. The top ten hold around 7.2% of the sample. The time point label of this sample denotes: week 5, during vaccination. Each vaccine dose, consisting of 300 ug of a 20-mer mutant IDH1 peptide in Montanide, was administered subcutaneously with topical imiquimod. Antigens for these TCRs are unknown. The sample in question was PBMCs, obtained from a glioma patient whose treatment included an IDH1 peptide vaccine. These receptors all come from a man in his forties with glioma. Some clones in this sample may be carry-over from other donors' samples.

The chain uses TRBV5-1 and TRBJ2-7; 7 bases line up with TRBD1. Germline values: CDR1 SGHRS, CDR2 YFSETQ. CDR3 length equals 14 residues. J lost 5 bases, V lost 4 bases, and 9 bases had no gene match. The CDR3 nucleotides read TGCGCCAGCAGCCTTTACAGGGGCGAAGACGAGCAGTACTTC. Translating it yields CASSLYRGEDEQYF.

V usage is TRBV5-5 and J usage is TRBJ2-6; D is uncertain. CDR1 and CDR2 from the germline V gene are SGHKS and YYEKEE (reference sequence). This CDR3 comprises 15 residues. V was trimmed by 3 bases and J by 0 bases, leaving 7 bases between them. The CDR3 DNA follows: TGTGCCAGCAGCTCCCATTCCTCTGGGGCCAACGTCCTGACTTTC. Translating it yields CASSSHSSGANVLTF.

This clone turned up a few times. The chain uses TRBV29-1 and TRBJ2-5; D call uncertain. Trimming pared 5 bases from V and 2 bases from J, leaving 6 bases between. CDR1 is SQVTM and CDR2 is ANQGSEA in the germline V gene. The CDR3 spans 11 residues. Written as DNA, the CDR3 is TGCAGCGTTCGTCCTCAAGAGACCCAGTACTTC. It specifies CSVRPQETQYF. Supplemented by reference TRBV29-1 and TRBJ2-5, the full variable domain reads SAVISQKPSRDICQRGTSLTIQCQVDSQVTMMFWYRQQPGQSLTLIATANQGSEATYESGFVIDKFPISRPNLTFSTLTVSNMSPEDSSIYLCSVRPQETQYFGPGTRLLVL.